Below, 32 T cell receptor beta chains from the same sample are listed, as sequenced in a study of cytotoxic CD8 clonotypes in ibrutinib-treated CLL. The data were produced by immunoSEQ multiplex PCR, yet TCRdb's version contains in-frame clones alone and is incomplete. Of 200,000 to 250,000 clones listed, 79% were seen once; the top ten hold roughly an eighth. This material consisted of PBMCs, taken after 12 months of ibrutinib treatment. These receptors were obtained from a human donor with chronic lymphocytic leukemia.

J is TRBJ2-1 and V is TRBV4-1, with TRBD2 matching 12 bases. V trimming: 4 bases; J trimming: 6 bases; junction bases outside the gene matches: 10. The CDR3 has 17 residues. CDR1 and CDR2 (germline): MGHRA, YSYEKL. CDR3 coding DNA: TGCGCCAGCAGCCTCCCTCCTAGCGGGAGGGCCTCCAATGAGCAGTTCTTC. Its translation: CASSLPPSGRASNEQFF.

V gene TRBV27 combines with J gene TRBJ2-3; D may be TRBD1 or TRBD2 (5 bases each). V was cut by 6 bases and J by 4 bases, with 8 bases left in between. Germline V gene lookup returns CDR1 MNHEY and CDR2 SMNVEV (reference sequence). The CDR3 consists of 12 residues. This chain's CDR3 is CASRGPSDTQYF. CDR3 DNA sequence: TGTGCCAGCAGGGGACCTTCAGATACGCAGTATTTT.

Worth noting for this clone: Germline is not matched at one junction end, which may reflect a read error. The chain has TRBV5-6 and TRBJ1-2, with D possibly being TRBD1 (6 bases). The CDR3 has 12 amino acids. Germline CDR1 reads SGHDT; CDR2 reads YYEEEE. The CDR3 spells CASSLGGQIISF. CDR3 DNA sequence: TGTGCCAGCAGCTTGGGGGGACAAATCATCTCCTTC.

This chain connects TRBV18 to TRBJ2-2; D not resolved. Germline V gene data show CDR1 as KGHSH and CDR2 as LQKENI. V was pared by 3 bases and J by 7 bases, with 6 bases between. The CDR3 covers 12 residues. The CDR3: CASSPVGGELFF. DNA of the CDR3: TGTGCCAGCTCACCTGTTGGCGGGGAGCTGTTTTTT.

This chain connects TRBV19 to TRBJ2-7; maybe TRBD2 (5 bases). CDR1 is LNHDA and CDR2 is SQIVND in the germline V gene (reference sequence). V was pared by 6 bases and J by 0 bases, with 12 bases between. The CDR3 totals 14 residues. The CDR3 region is CASRAAGSSYEQYF. The CDR3 bases are TGTGCCAGTAGGGCGGCTGGGAGCTCCTACGAGCAGTACTTC.

The V and J genes are TRBV19 and TRBJ1-5; TRBD1 matches 7 bases. This CDR3 contains 14 residues. Losses at the gene ends were 7 bases for V and 6 bases for J; bases not matched to a gene: 9. Germline-derived CDR1 and CDR2 are LNHDA and SQIVND (reference sequence). The CDR3 bases are TGTGCCAGTACCGCCGACAGGGAGGGTCAGCCCCAGCATTTT. It codes for CASTADREGQPQHF.

This clone appeared once. This sequence joins TRBV5-4 and TRBJ1-3; a weak D match, TRBD1 (6 bases). CDR1 and CDR2 (germline): SGHNT, YYREEE (reference sequence). The CDR3 is made up of 15 amino acids. V lost 1 base, J lost 6 bases, and 14 bases lay in between. As DNA, the CDR3 is TGTGCCAGCAGCTTGCAAACAGGGCTGGAAAACACCATATATTTT. The encoded protein is CASSLQTGLENTIYF.

The chain combines TRBV5-1 with TRBJ2-1; tentatively, D is TRBD1 (5 bases). The CDR3 sequence is 14 residues long. Trimming pared 1 base from V and 4 bases from J, leaving 9 bases between. Germline loops: CDR1 SGHRS, CDR2 YFSETQ. CDR3 nucleotides: TGCGCCAGCAGCTTGTTGGGGCCGTACAATGAGCAGTTCTTC. Translated: CASSLLGPYNEQFF.

For the CDR3, the DNA is TGCGCCAGCAGCTCCCGTGCCGGCCCCTACGAGCAGTACTTC. This gives the protein CASSSRAGPYEQYF. V is TRBV5-1 and J is TRBJ2-7; D is unclear. There are 14 residues in the CDR3. V was cut by 3 bases and J by 2 bases, with 12 bases left in between. Germline CDR1 reads SGHRS; CDR2 reads YFSETQ.

This clone was observed once. For the CDR3, the DNA is TGTGCCAGCTCACCAGGGCTGTCCTATGGCTACACCTTC. It is translated as CASSPGLSYGYTF. This chain links TRBV18 with TRBJ1-2; D gene ambiguous. CDR3 length: 13 amino acids. Trimming took off 2 bases at V and 4 bases at J, with 8 bases between the two ends. The V gene's germline CDR1 is KGHSH and CDR2 LQKENI.

The V call is TRBV6-5, the J call TRBJ2-5, with 10 bases lining up with TRBD1. This CDR3 has 15 amino acids. Trimming cost V 6 bases and J 5 bases; bases outside gene matches: 9. Germline V gene lookup returns CDR1 MNHEY and CDR2 SVGAGI. The CDR3: CASRQRQGAPETQYF. In DNA form, the CDR3 reads TGTGCCAGCAGGCAGAGACAGGGGGCGCCGGAGACCCAGTACTTC.

The rearrangement links TRBV14 to TRBJ2-7, with 11 bases that match TRBD2. The CDR3 loop spans 15 amino acids. The V and J ends lost 5 bases and 0 bases, in that order; junction bases with no gene match: 3. The germline V gene encodes CDR1 SGHDN and CDR2 FVKESK. CDR3 sequence: CASSTSGGPSYEQYF. Here the CDR3 DNA reads TGTGCCAGCAGCACTAGCGGGGGTCCCTCCTACGAGCAGTACTTC.

The chain links TRBV10-2 to TRBJ2-7, with 9 bases matching TRBD2. CDR1 is WSHSY and CDR2 is SAAADI in the germline V gene. The CDR3 totals 15 residues. V lost 7 bases to trimming and J lost 1 base; unmatched junction nucleotides: 8. In DNA, the CDR3 is TGCGCCAGCAATAAGAAGCGGGGGGTTTCCTACGAGCAGTACTTC. Translating gives CASNKKRGVSYEQYF.

With respect to this clone: The missing conserved phenylalanine or tryptophan at the end of this CDR3 makes a read error likely. It is unclear where the CDR3 begins or ends on the DNA, so no DNA is shown, and the CDR3 is as TCRdb lists it. The chain joins TRBV7-9 to TRBJ2-7. Including both end residues, the CDR3 is 9 amino acids long. Germline V gene lookup returns CDR1 SEHNR and CDR2 FQNEAQ (reference sequence). The CDR3 protein is CASSLIFSE.

The rearrangement joins TRBV29-1 to TRBJ2-1, with 8 positions matching TRBD1. The length of the CDR3 is 13 residues. Germline V gene lookup returns CDR1 SQVTM and CDR2 ANQGSEA. Trimming cost V 1 base and J 8 bases; bases outside gene matches: 4. DNA of the CDR3: TGCAGCGTTGAAGGGACAGGGAGCGATGAGCAGTTCTTC. It specifies CSVEGTGSDEQFF.

The chain couples TRBV2 to TRBJ2-3; TRBD1 is a possible D gene (7 bases). The CDR3 totals 15 residues. Trimming pared 6 bases from V and 5 bases from J, leaving 18 bases between. The V gene's germline CDR1 is SNHLY and CDR2 FYNNEI. CDR3 coding DNA: TGTGCCAGCAGGAGGACAGGCGGGGCTGGAGATACGCAGTATTTT. It yields the protein CASRRTGGAGDTQYF.

This clone was recorded once. CDR3 sequence (DNA): TGTGCCAGCAGTGAAGGCCCTCAACCCCAGTACTTC. It yields the protein CASSEGPQPQYF. The chain uses TRBV2 and TRBJ2-5; D gene uncertain. Germline-derived CDR1 and CDR2 are SNHLY and FYNNEI. The CDR3 extends over 12 amino acids. The V and J ends lost 1 base and 9 bases respectively, with 9 bases between them.

Concerning this clone itself: Different DNA sequences within this sample yield the same CDR3. The CDR3 DNA follows: TGTGCCAGCAGCGGGACAGGGGGCAATCAGCCCCAGCATTTT. Translating it yields CASSGTGGNQPQHF. The chain carries TRBV2 and TRBJ1-5; 10 bases are shared with TRBD1. The length of the CDR3 is 14 residues. With V trimmed by 6 bases and J by 2 bases, 1 base remained unmatched. Germline CDR1 is SNHLY and CDR2 is FYNNEI.

This clone has only one observation. This chain connects TRBV2 to TRBJ1-2; D remains ambiguous. The CDR3 is made up of 14 amino acids. Germline V gene lookup returns CDR1 SNHLY and CDR2 FYNNEI. V lost 2 bases and J 3 bases, leaving 10 bases between the germline ends. DNA of the CDR3: TGTGCCAGCAGTGAACTTGGCAGCTACTATGGCTACACCTTC. This encodes CASSELGSYYGYTF. The complete variable domain, with remaining parts taken from reference TRBV2 and TRBJ1-2, reads EPEVTQTPSHQVTQMGQEVILRCVPISNHLYFYWYRQILGQKVEFLVSFYNNEISEKSEIFDDQFSVERPDGSNFTLKIRSTKLEDSAMYFCASSELGSYYGYTFGSGTRLTVV.

This chain uses TRBV7-9 with TRBJ2-7; perhaps D is TRBD1 or TRBD2 (5 bases each). CDR1 and CDR2 (germline): SEHNR, FQNEAQ (reference sequence). Deletions cut 5 bases from V and 6 bases from J, with 17 bases between. The CDR3 sequence is 14 residues long. CDR3 DNA: TGTGCCAGCAGCCACGAACTGGGGACGGGCGAGCAGTACTTC. This sequence encodes CASSHELGTGEQYF.

The table lists this clone with a count of one. The chain joins TRBV6-1 to TRBJ2-7; 7 bases agree with TRBD2. V lost 7 bases and J lost 2; bases outside the gene matches: 11. This CDR3 region has 15 residues. Germline lookup yields CDR1 MNHNS and CDR2 SASEGT. The CDR3 nucleotides read TGTGCCAGCAATCCCAGAAGGGCGGGGGCCTACGAGCAGTACTTC. This encodes CASNPRRAGAYEQYF.

The chain is built from TRBV5-1 and TRBJ2-5, with 7 nucleotides matching TRBD1. From germline, CDR1 is SGHRS and CDR2 YFSETQ. This CDR3 is 15 amino acids long. V gave up 1 base and J gave up 1 base; unmatched junction bases: 4. CDR3: CASSLNKGAQETQYF. The CDR3 DNA reads TGCGCCAGCAGCTTGAATAAGGGGGCCCAAGAGACCCAGTACTTC.

The rearrangement links TRBV5-1 to TRBJ1-3; D not certain. The length of the CDR3 is 16 residues. Germline CDR1 SGHRS, CDR2 YFSETQ. V dropped 0 bases and J dropped 2 bases, with 12 bases sitting between them. CDR3 protein: CASSLELGLAGNTIYF. As DNA, the CDR3 is TGCGCCAGCAGCTTGGAATTAGGACTCGCTGGAAACACCATATATTTT.

The chain couples TRBV5-4 to TRBJ2-7; the match to TRBD2 covers 12 bases. Per germline, CDR1 SGHNT and CDR2 YYREEE (reference sequence). The CDR3 is made up of 16 amino acids. The V segment lost 4 bases and the J segment 1 base; nucleotides outside the gene matches: 6. CDR3 in DNA: TGTGCCAGCAGCCCCGGACTAGCGGGACGTTCCTACGAGCAGTACTTC. Its translation is CASSPGLAGRSYEQYF.

The V call is TRBV5-1, the J call TRBJ2-1; D may be TRBD1 (5 bases). The length of the CDR3 is 16 residues. V shed 1 base and J shed 8 bases, with 19 bases lying between them. Germline V gives CDR1 SGHRS, CDR2 YFSETQ. The CDR3 DNA reads TGCGCCAGCAGCTTGCCGACAGTAACCTTAAGCGATGAGCAGTTCTTC. It codes for CASSLPTVTLSDEQFF.

By proportion, this clone is medium-sized. The chain is built from TRBV5-6 and TRBJ2-7; the match to TRBD1 covers 9 bases. Germline V gene lookup returns CDR1 SGHDT and CDR2 YYEEEE. The CDR3 runs to 16 residues. Germline trimming cut 4 bases from V and 1 base from J; bases unmatched to any gene: 9. The DNA of the CDR3 is TGTGCCAGCAGCAGCACAGGGGGCGAGGGATCCTACGAGCAGTACTTC. This encodes CASSSTGGEGSYEQYF.

This rearrangement joins TRBV18 to TRBJ2-1, with D possibly being TRBD1 (5 bases). The germline V gene has CDR1 KGHSH and CDR2 LQKENI. CDR3 size: 13 residues. Deletions cut 3 bases from V and 5 bases from J, with 8 bases between. The CDR3 loop is CASSPSTDNEQFF. The DNA of the CDR3 is TGTGCCAGCTCACCTTCGACAGACAATGAGCAGTTCTTC.

This chain links TRBV6-6 with TRBJ2-3; D may be TRBD2 (5 bases). The V end lost 7 bases, the J end lost 0 bases, and 11 bases lay between the germline ends. Germline V lookup: CDR1 MNHNY, CDR2 SVGAGI (reference sequence). The CDR3 extends over 14 amino acids. CDR3 sequence (DNA): TGTGCCAGCAAGCGGACGACTAGCACAGATACGCAGTATTTT. Amino acids: CASKRTTSTDTQYF.

Here the CDR3 reads CASSPGTNYGYTF. In nucleotides, the CDR3 is TGTGCCAGCAGCCCCGGGACAAACTATGGCTACACCTTC. The chain links TRBV13 to TRBJ1-2; D is possibly TRBD1 (6 bases). The V gene lost 5 bases and the J gene lost 2 bases, with 9 bases spanning the gap. The CDR3 runs 13 residues. CDR1 is PRHDT, CDR2 FYEKMQ, per germline (reference sequence).

The chain has TRBV6-1 and TRBJ1-2; D perhaps matches TRBD1 (6 bases). Germline values: CDR1 MNHNS, CDR2 SASEGT. V was pared by 7 bases and J by 2 bases, with 17 bases between. There are 15 residues in the CDR3. The CDR3 bases are TGTGCCAGCACCACGGGAGGGGACACAAACTATGGCTACACCTTC. Translated: CASTTGGDTNYGYTF.

This rearrangement joins TRBV19 to TRBJ2-3, with D perhaps TRBD1 (6 bases). CDR3 length: 14 amino acids. Germline CDR1 reads LNHDA; CDR2 reads SQIVND (reference sequence). V was trimmed by 7 bases and J by 2 bases, leaving 13 bases between them. CDR3 sequence reads: CASMTGSTTDTQYF. The DNA of the CDR3 is TGTGCCAGTATGACAGGCTCAACCACAGATACGCAGTATTTT. Looking up the rest from reference TRBV19 and TRBJ2-3 gives the full variable domain: DGGITQSPKYLFRKEGQNVTLSCEQNLNHDAMYWYRQDPGQGLRLIYYSQIVNDFQKGDIAEGYSVSREKKESFPLTVTSAQKNPTAFYLCASMTGSTTDTQYFGPGTRLTVL.

The chain is built from TRBV11-2 and TRBJ2-7, with D possibly being TRBD2 (5 bases). This CDR3 has 17 amino acids. Germline assignment: CDR1 SGHAT and CDR2 FQNNGV. V shed 1 base and J shed 1 base, with 17 bases lying between them. DNA for the CDR3: TGTGCCAGCAGCTTAGCGTCGGGCGGACTGGGATCCTACGAGCAGTACTTC. As protein: CASSLASGGLGSYEQYF.